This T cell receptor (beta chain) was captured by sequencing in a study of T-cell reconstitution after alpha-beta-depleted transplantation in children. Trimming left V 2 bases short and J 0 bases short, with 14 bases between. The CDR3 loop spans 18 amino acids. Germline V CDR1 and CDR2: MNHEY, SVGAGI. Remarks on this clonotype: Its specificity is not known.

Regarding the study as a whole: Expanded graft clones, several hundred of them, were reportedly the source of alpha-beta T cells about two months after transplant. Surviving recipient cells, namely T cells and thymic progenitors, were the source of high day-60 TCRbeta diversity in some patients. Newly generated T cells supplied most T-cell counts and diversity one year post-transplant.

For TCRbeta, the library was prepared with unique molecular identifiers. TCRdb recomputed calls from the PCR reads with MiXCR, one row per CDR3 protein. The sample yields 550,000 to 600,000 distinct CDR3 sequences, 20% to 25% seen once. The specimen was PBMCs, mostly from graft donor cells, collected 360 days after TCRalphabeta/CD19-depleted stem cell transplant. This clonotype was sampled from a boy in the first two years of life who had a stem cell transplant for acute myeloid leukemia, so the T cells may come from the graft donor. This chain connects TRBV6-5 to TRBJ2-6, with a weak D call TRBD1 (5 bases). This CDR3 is CASSYGSYRSSGANVLTF. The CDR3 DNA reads TGTGCCAGCAGTTACGGGTCTTACAGGAGCTCTGGGGCCAACGTCCTGACTTTC.